This T cell receptor beta chain appears in the sequencing data of a study of T cell responses to AZD1222 COVID-19 vaccine. Study results and caveats: Only a handful of people who got AZD1222 tested seropositive at baseline. The study found vaccine-associated CD4 TCRs spanning spike, dominant at 160-218 and 743-854. With two AZD1222 doses given, Spike-specific TCR breadth and depth both rose. Possibly, clonal diversity was underestimated; donors were largely white British and included more females.

Clones were read by immunoSEQ multiplex PCR, and TCRdb kept only the in-frame ones, dropping some. This sample has around 110,000 clones, with roughly 92% found just once. CDR1 SGHRS and CDR2 YFSETQ come from the germline V gene. This CDR3 spans 14 amino acids. V was clipped by 3 bases and J by 0 bases, with 9 bases between them. With regard to this clone: Its antigen remains unidentified.

This sequence was found in an adult in good health. Sequences were derived from peripheral blood, sampled on day 0 of AZD1222 vaccination. J is TRBJ1-2 and V is TRBV5-1; the D is unclear. CDR3 nucleotide sequence: TGCGCCAGCAGCTCGCCCGACTCTAACTATGGCTACACCTTC. Translating it yields CASSSPDSNYGYTF.